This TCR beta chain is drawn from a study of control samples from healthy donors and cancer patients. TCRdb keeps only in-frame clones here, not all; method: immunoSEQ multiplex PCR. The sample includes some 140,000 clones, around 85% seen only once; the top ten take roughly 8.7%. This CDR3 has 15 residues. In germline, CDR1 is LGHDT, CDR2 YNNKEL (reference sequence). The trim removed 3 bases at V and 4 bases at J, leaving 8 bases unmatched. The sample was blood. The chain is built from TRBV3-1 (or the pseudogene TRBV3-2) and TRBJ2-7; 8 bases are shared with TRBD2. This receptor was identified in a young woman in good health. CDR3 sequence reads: CASSHGGELKYEQYF. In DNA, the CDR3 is TGTGCCAGCAGCCACGGGGGGGAGTTGAAGTACGAGCAGTACTTC.